This T cell receptor beta chain was sequenced during a study of metastatic and nonmetastatic thyroid tumors. Germline V gives CDR1 SGDLS, CDR2 YYNGEE. This CDR3 contains 15 residues. V was trimmed by 4 bases and J by 5 bases, leaving 18 bases between them. Nobody among the patients had been given any treatment before thyroid surgery. Ten or more counts support this clone. With MiXCR, TCRdb called clones anew from the PCR reads. The table lists around 13,000 clones, under 25% of them singletons. The sequencing sample was made of adjacent normal tissue. J is TRBJ2-5 and V is TRBV9; D perhaps matches TRBD2 (6 bases). This receptor was identified in a female donor with papillary thyroid cancer or a benign thyroid nodule (not recorded which). Some clones in this sample may be carry-over from other donors' samples. CDR3 DNA: TGTGCCAGCAGCCCAAGGGCTAGCGCGGGCGAGACCCAGTACTTC. It specifies CASSPRASAGETQYF.